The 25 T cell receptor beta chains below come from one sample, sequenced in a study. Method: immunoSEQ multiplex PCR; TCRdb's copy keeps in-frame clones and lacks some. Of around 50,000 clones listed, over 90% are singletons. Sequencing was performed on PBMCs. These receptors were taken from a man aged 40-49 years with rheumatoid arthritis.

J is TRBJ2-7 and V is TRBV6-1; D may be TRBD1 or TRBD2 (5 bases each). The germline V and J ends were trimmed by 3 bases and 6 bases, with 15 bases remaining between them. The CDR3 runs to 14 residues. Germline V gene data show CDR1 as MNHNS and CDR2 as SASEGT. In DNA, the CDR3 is TGTGCCAGCAGTGACAGAAACTCGGGGCTCGAGCAGTACTTC. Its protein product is CASSDRNSGLEQYF.

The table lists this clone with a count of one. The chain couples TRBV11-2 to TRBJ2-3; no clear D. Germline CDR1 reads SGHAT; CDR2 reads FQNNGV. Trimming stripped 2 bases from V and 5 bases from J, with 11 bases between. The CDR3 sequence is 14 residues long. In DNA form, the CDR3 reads TGTGCCAGCAGCTTACTCATTGGGAAAGATACGCAGTATTTT. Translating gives CASSLLIGKDTQYF.

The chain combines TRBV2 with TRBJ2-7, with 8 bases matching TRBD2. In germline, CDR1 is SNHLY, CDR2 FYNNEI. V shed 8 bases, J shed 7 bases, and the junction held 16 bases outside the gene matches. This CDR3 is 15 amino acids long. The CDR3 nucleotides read TGTGCCAGCCTACAAGCCGGGACTAGGGTGAAAGAGCAGTACTTC. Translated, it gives CASLQAGTRVKEQYF.

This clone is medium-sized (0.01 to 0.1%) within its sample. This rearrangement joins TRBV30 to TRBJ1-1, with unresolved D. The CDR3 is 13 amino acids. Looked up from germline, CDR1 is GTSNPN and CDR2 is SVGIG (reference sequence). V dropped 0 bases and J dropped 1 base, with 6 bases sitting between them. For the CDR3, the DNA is TGTGCCTGGAGTGTACTGACGAACACTGAAGCTTTCTTT. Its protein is CAWSVLTNTEAFF.

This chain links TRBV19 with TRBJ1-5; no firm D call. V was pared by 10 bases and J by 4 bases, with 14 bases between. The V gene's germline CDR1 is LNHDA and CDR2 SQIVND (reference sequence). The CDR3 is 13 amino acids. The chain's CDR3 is CATQVDGNQPQHF. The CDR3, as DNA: TGTGCCACCCAAGTGGACGGAAATCAGCCCCAGCATTTT.

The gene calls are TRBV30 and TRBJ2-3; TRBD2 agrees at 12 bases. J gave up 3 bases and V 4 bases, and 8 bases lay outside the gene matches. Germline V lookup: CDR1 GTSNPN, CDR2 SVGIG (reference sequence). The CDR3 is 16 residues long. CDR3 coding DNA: TGTGCCTGGACCATAGGACTAGCGGGGCTTACAGATACGCAGTATTTT. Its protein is CAWTIGLAGLTDTQYF.

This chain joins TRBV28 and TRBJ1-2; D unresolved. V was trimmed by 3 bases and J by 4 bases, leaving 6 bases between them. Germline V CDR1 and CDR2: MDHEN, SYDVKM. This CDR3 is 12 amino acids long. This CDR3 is CASSFDIYGYTF. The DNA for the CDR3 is TGTGCCAGCAGTTTTGATATCTATGGCTACACCTTC.

The CDR3 spells CASSESETSGRNEQFF. CDR3 nucleotides: TGTGCCAGCAGTGAATCCGAGACTAGCGGGAGGAATGAGCAGTTCTTC. The V gene is TRBV25-1, the J gene TRBJ2-1, with 13 bases fitting TRBD2. This CDR3 comprises 16 residues. After removal of 1 base from V and 7 bases from J, the junction contained 4 bases not matched to a gene. Looked up from germline, CDR1 is MGHDK and CDR2 is SYGVNS.

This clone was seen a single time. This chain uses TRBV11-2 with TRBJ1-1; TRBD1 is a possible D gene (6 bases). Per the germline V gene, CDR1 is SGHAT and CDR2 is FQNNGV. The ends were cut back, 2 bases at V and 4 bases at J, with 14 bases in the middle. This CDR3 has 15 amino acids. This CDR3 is CASSLPGQFFTEAFF. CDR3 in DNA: TGTGCCAGCAGCTTACCAGGACAGTTTTTCACTGAAGCTTTCTTT.

DNA for the CDR3: TGTGCCAGCAGTTTACCAGGGATCTCTGGGGCCAACGTCCTGACTTTC. Its protein is CASSLPGISGANVLTF. The chain is built from TRBV28 and TRBJ2-6, with D possibly being TRBD1 (5 bases). V dropped 2 bases and J dropped 0 bases, with 8 bases sitting between them. The CDR3 length is 16 residues. CDR1 MDHEN and CDR2 SYDVKM come from the germline V gene.

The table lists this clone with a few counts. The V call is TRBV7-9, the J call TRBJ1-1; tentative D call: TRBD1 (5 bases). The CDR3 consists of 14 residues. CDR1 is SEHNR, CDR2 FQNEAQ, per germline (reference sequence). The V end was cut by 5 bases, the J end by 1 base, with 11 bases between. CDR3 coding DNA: TGTGCCAGCAGCCAGGACGGGGGGAACACTGAAGCTTTCTTT. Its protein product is CASSQDGGNTEAFF.

For the CDR3, the DNA is TGTGCCAGTAGTACGTGGAGAGCAACTAATGAAAAACTGTTTTTT. It is translated as CASSTWRATNEKLFF. The chain joins TRBV19 to TRBJ1-4; D not resolved. V lost 4 bases to trimming and J lost 0 bases, with 9 bases between them. The CDR3 contains 15 residues. Germline loops: CDR1 LNHDA, CDR2 SQIVND (reference sequence).

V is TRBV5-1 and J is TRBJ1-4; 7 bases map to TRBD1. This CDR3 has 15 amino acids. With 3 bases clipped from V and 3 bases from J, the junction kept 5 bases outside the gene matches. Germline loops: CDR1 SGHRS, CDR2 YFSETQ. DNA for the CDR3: TGCGCCAGCAGCTATACCGGGACAGCTAATGAAAAACTGTTTTTT. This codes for CASSYTGTANEKLFF.

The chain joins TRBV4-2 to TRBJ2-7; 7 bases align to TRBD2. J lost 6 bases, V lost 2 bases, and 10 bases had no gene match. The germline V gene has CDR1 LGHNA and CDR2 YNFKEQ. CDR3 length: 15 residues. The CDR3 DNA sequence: TGTGCCAGCAGCCAAACAGCGGGACCCGGCGGCGAGCAGTACTTC. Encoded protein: CASSQTAGPGGEQYF.

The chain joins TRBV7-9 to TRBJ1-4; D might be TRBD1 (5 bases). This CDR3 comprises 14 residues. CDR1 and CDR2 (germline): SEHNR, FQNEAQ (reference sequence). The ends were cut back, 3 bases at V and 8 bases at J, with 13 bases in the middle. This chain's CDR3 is CASSFPRGSEKLFF. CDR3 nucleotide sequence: TGTGCCAGCAGCTTCCCAAGGGGCTCCGAAAAACTGTTTTTT.

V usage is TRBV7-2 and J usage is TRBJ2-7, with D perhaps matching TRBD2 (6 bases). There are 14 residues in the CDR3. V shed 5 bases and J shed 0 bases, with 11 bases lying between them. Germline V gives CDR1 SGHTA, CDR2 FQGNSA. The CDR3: CASSTDYSSYEQYF. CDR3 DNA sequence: TGTGCCAGCAGCACGGACTATTCCTCCTACGAGCAGTACTTC.

CDR3 coding DNA: TGTGCCAGCAGCCCGGGGGAAAAAAACTACGAGCAGTACTTC. This gives the protein CASSPGEKNYEQYF. The rearrangement joins TRBV9 to TRBJ2-7; D possibly corresponds to TRBD2 (6 bases). This CDR3 spans 14 amino acids. The V end was cut by 4 bases, the J end by 3 bases, with 14 bases between. Germline loops: CDR1 SGDLS, CDR2 YYNGEE.

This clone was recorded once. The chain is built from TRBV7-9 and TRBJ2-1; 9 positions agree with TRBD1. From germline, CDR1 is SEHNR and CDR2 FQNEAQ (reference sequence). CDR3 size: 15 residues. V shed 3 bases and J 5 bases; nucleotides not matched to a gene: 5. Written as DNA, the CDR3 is TGTGCCAGCAGCTTCACAGGGGGCGGTAACAATGAGCAGTTCTTC. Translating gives CASSFTGGGNNEQFF.

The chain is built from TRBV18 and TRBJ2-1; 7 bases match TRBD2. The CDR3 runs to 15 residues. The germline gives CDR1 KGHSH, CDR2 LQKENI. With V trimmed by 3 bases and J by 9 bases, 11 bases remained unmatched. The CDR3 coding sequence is TGTGCCAGCTCACCTGGACTAGGAGGGTGGGGTGAGCAGTTCTTC. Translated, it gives CASSPGLGGWGEQFF.

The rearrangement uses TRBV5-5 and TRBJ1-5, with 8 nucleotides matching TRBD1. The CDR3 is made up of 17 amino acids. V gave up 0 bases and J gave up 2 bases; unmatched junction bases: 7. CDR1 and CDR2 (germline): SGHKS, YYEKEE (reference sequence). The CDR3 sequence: CASSLDRTGNGNQPQHF. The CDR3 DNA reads TGTGCCAGCAGCTTGGACAGGACAGGGAATGGCAATCAGCCCCAGCATTTT.

CDR3 in amino acids: CASSLPGGGSSYEQYF. CDR3 in DNA: TGTGCCAGCAGTTTACCTGGTGGGGGGAGCTCCTACGAGCAGTACTTC. The rearrangement uses TRBV28 and TRBJ2-7, with D tentatively TRBD2 (6 bases). The germline gives CDR1 MDHEN, CDR2 SYDVKM. Trimming removed 2 bases from V and 0 bases from J, with 14 bases in between. The CDR3 has 16 residues. The full variable domain, completed using reference TRBV28 and TRBJ2-7, is DVKVTQSSRYLVKRTGEKVFLECVQDMDHENMFWYRQDPGLGLRLIYFSYDVKMKEKGDIPEGYSVSREKKERFSLILESASTNQTSMYLCASSLPGGGSSYEQYFGPGTRLTVT.

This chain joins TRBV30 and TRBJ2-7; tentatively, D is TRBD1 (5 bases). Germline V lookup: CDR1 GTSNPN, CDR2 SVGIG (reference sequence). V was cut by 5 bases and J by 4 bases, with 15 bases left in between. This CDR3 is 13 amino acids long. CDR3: CAWSGLIPYEQYF. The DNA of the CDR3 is TGTGCCTGGTCAGGGTTAATTCCGTACGAGCAGTACTTC.

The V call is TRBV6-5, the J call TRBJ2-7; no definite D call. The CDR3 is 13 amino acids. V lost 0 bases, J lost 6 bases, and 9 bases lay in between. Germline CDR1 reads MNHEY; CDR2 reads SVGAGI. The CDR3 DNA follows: TGTGCCAGCAGTTACTCGGGCGAGCGCGAGCAGTACTTC. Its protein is CASSYSGEREQYF.

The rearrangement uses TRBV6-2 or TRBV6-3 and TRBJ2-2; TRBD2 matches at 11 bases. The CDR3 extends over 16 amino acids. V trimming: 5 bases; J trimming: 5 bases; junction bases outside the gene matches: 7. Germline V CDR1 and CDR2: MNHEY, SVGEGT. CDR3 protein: CASSTERLAGTGELFF. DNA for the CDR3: TGTGCCAGCAGTACCGAAAGACTAGCGGGAACCGGGGAGCTGTTTTTT.

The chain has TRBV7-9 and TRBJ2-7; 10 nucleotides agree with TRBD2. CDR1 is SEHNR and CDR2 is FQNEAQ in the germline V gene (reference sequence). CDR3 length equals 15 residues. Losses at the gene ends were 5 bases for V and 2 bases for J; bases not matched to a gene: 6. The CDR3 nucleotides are TGTGCCAGCAGCCCGACTAGCGGGCCACCCTACGAGCAGTACTTC. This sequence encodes CASSPTSGPPYEQYF.